Listed below are T cell receptor beta chains from one sample, sequenced in a study of blood T cell repertoires in COVID-19. Profiled with immunoSEQ multiplex PCR; TCRdb holds only in-frame clones, not every one. The table includes 130,000 or so clones, approximately 80% detected once. The source material was peripheral blood. These receptors were collected from a human donor in a cohort sampled during active COVID-19. CDR3s include the opening cysteine and the closing phenylalanine or tryptophan. Fields, in order: CDR3 DNA, CDR3 protein, clone size, D gene, J gene, V gene. The D gene is left open where the match is weak. Size tells how often a clone was seen (once, few, many) or the class of an expanded clone, and some rows leave it out.

DNA: TGTGCCAGCAGCTTACCGTCGGGGACAGGGGCCCCCAATGGCTACACCTTC
CDR3: CASSLPSGTGAPNGYTF
size: -
D: TRBD1
J: TRBJ1-2
V: TRBV5-4

DNA: TGTGCCAGCAGCCGCGGGCCCACCGAGACCCAGTACTTC
CDR3: CASSRGPTETQYF
size: few
D: -
J: TRBJ2-5
V: TRBV7-2

DNA: TGTGCCAGCAGCCAAGAACTAGCGGGAGAAAATACGCAGTATTTT
CDR3: CASSQELAGENTQYF
size: -
D: TRBD2
J: TRBJ2-3
V: TRBV4-2

DNA: TGTGCCAGCAGGCAGTTAATGAACACTGAAGCTTTCTTT
CDR3: CASRQLMNTEAFF
size: -
D: -
J: TRBJ1-1
V: TRBV6-5

DNA: TGTGCCAGTACCCAGAGCGGGAGGTCTGAAGATACGCAGTATTTT
CDR3: CASTQSGRSEDTQYF
size: few
D: TRBD2
J: TRBJ2-3
V: TRBV7-3

DNA: TGTGCCAGTACCCGTACAGGGCAGCTTAACACCGGGGAGCTGTTTTTT
CDR3: CASTRTGQLNTGELFF
size: once
D: -
J: TRBJ2-2
V: TRBV19

DNA: TGTGCCAGTAGTTTGGTACCCGGGACAGGCTCCAATAATGAAAAACTGTTTTTT
CDR3: CASSLVPGTGSNNEKLFF
size: -
D: TRBD1
J: TRBJ1-4
V: TRBV19

DNA: TGTGCCAGCAGCCCTACTAGCGGGATAGGAGATACGCAGTATTTT
CDR3: CASSPTSGIGDTQYF
size: -
D: TRBD2
J: TRBJ2-3
V: TRBV7-3

DNA: TGTGCCAGCAGCCCATCGGGCGGCAGGGGAGATGGCTACACCTTC
CDR3: CASSPSGGRGDGYTF
size: few
D: -
J: TRBJ1-2
V: TRBV7-3

DNA: TGTGCCAGCAGTTACCCCCGGGGGAATGAGCAGTTCTTC
CDR3: CASSYPRGNEQFF
size: few
D: -
J: TRBJ2-1
V: TRBV6-5

DNA: TGCAGCGTTGAGAGGTCAGGGATAGAGGGCTACACCTTC
CDR3: CSVERSGIEGYTF
size: -
D: -
J: TRBJ1-2
V: TRBV29-1

DNA: TGTGCCTGGAGTGTGACAGTCTATGGCTACACCTTC
CDR3: CAWSVTVYGYTF
size: -
D: -
J: TRBJ1-2
V: TRBV30

DNA: TGTGCCAGCAAACCGGTTGACGACTACCGTCTGAGTAAACATACGCAGTATTTT
CDR3: CASKPVDDYRLSKHTQYF
size: -
D: -
J: TRBJ2-3
V: TRBV3-1/TRBV3-2

DNA: TGTGCCAGCAGCGCCAATGGGGCGGAAGGGGAGACCCAGTACTTC
CDR3: CASSANGAEGETQYF
size: -
D: -
J: TRBJ2-5
V: TRBV9

DNA: TGTGCCAGCAGCTCACGGCGGGATACGCAGTATTTT
CDR3: CASSSRRDTQYF
size: -
D: -
J: TRBJ2-3
V: TRBV7-9

DNA: TGTGCCAGCAGCCAGCGGGGGGAGAACACCGGGGAGCTGTTTTTT
CDR3: CASSQRGENTGELFF
size: -
D: TRBD2
J: TRBJ2-2
V: TRBV4-2

DNA: TGTGCCAGCTCACCTAACAGTAACAATCCCAGCGGGGAGCTGTTTTTT
CDR3: CASSPNSNNPSGELFF
size: -
D: -
J: TRBJ2-2
V: TRBV18

DNA: TGCGCCAGCAGCTTGGCCGGGGCTAGCGGGAGTTTCTCCTACGAGCAGTACTTC
CDR3: CASSLAGASGSFSYEQYF
size: -
D: TRBD2
J: TRBJ2-7
V: TRBV5-1

DNA: TGCGCCAGCAGCCTGACAGGCTCTGGGGCCAACGTCCTGACTTTC
CDR3: CASSLTGSGANVLTF
size: once
D: -
J: TRBJ2-6
V: TRBV5-1

DNA: TGTGCCACCAGTGACCCGAGGTCTAGCAATCAGCCCCAGCATTTT
CDR3: CATSDPRSSNQPQHF
size: -
D: -
J: TRBJ1-5
V: TRBV24-1

DNA: TGTGCCAGCACCTTACAGGGGGCTGACTATGGCTACACCTTC
CDR3: CASTLQGADYGYTF
size: -
D: TRBD1
J: TRBJ1-2
V: TRBV5-5

DNA: TGTGCCAGCAGCCCGAGGGGGTCCAACCTCTATGGCTACACCTTC
CDR3: CASSPRGSNLYGYTF
size: -
D: -
J: TRBJ1-2
V: TRBV3-1/TRBV3-2

DNA: TGCGCCAGCAGCGGGCTAGCGGGAGAGGGTGAGCAGTTCTTC
CDR3: CASSGLAGEGEQFF
size: -
D: TRBD2
J: TRBJ2-1
V: TRBV5-1

DNA: TGTGCCACCAGTGGCCACGGACAGGGTCAAGAGACCCAGTACTTC
CDR3: CATSGHGQGQETQYF
size: -
D: TRBD1
J: TRBJ2-5
V: TRBV24-1

DNA: TGTGCCAGCAGCGTGATTAGCGGGAGTACGTTTGAGCAGTTCTTC
CDR3: CASSVISGSTFEQFF
size: -
D: TRBD2
J: TRBJ2-1
V: TRBV5-6

DNA: TGTGCCAGCTCACCAGGCAGCACAGATACGCAGTATTTT
CDR3: CASSPGSTDTQYF
size: -
D: -
J: TRBJ2-3
V: TRBV18

DNA: TGCAGTGCTAGTCCAGGGTCAGACTATGGCTACACCTTC
CDR3: CSASPGSDYGYTF
size: -
D: -
J: TRBJ1-2
V: TRBV20-1

DNA: TGTGCCAGCAGCCCCACCTTGACAGGGGAAGCTTTCTTT
CDR3: CASSPTLTGEAFF
size: -
D: TRBD1
J: TRBJ1-1
V: TRBV7-2

DNA: TGTGCCAGTAGACGGCGGGAGACCACAAATACGCAGTATTTT
CDR3: CASRRRETTNTQYF
size: few
D: TRBD2
J: TRBJ2-3
V: TRBV19

DNA: TGTGCCAGCCGGAGGGGGCTTTACGATGAGCAGTTCTTC
CDR3: CASRRGLYDEQFF
size: -
D: -
J: TRBJ2-1
V: TRBV6-5

DNA: TGCAGTGCTCTGGGAGACGCTGAAGCTTTCTTT
CDR3: CSALGDAEAFF
size: few
D: -
J: TRBJ1-1
V: TRBV20-1

DNA: TGTGCCACCCTACCGGGACAGCCATTCGCAGATACGCAGTATTTT
CDR3: CATLPGQPFADTQYF
size: -
D: TRBD1
J: TRBJ2-3
V: TRBV28

DNA: TGTGCCAGCAGCTCCCAGAAAATCAGCACAGATACGCAGTATTTT
CDR3: CASSSQKISTDTQYF
size: -
D: -
J: TRBJ2-3
V: TRBV5-4

DNA: TGTGCCAGCAGCTCCGGCAAGGACACCGCGCCCTACGAGCAGTACTTC
CDR3: CASSSGKDTAPYEQYF
size: -
D: -
J: TRBJ2-7
V: TRBV11-2

DNA: TGTGCCAGCAGTTACAGCTCGGGGGTCGCGATCTATGGCTACACCTTC
CDR3: CASSYSSGVAIYGYTF
size: -
D: -
J: TRBJ1-2
V: TRBV6-5

DNA: TGTGCCACGCGGACAGTTACCTACGAGCAGTACTTC
CDR3: CATRTVTYEQYF
size: once
D: -
J: TRBJ2-7
V: TRBV10-3

DNA: TGTGCCAGCAGCTCCCGACTAGCGGGGGGGACGGAGACCCAGTACTTC
CDR3: CASSSRLAGGTETQYF
size: -
D: TRBD2
J: TRBJ2-5
V: TRBV5-4

DNA: TGTGCCAGTAGCGACAGGGCGGATGGCTACGAGCAGTACTTC
CDR3: CASSDRADGYEQYF
size: -
D: TRBD1
J: TRBJ2-7
V: TRBV19

DNA: TGCGCCAGCAGCCAAGCAGAAGTGATTGGGGGACTCTCTGGGGCCAACGTCCTGACTTTC
CDR3: CASSQAEVIGGLSGANVLTF
size: -
D: -
J: TRBJ2-6
V: TRBV4-3